This TCR beta chain stems from a study of T cell responses to AZD1222 COVID-19 vaccine. At the level of the study: Pooling covered second doses at about 4 or about 12 weeks. Notes on the study in general: Per reports, nearly half of all spike-specific TCRs target regions that are unmutated in variants. Every sample of the repertoires postdated the peak T cell response. Donors were chiefly white British, with a greater number of females, and clonal diversity was perhaps underestimated.

Of note for this clone: Its matching antigen is unknown.

The data were produced by immunoSEQ multiplex PCR, yet TCRdb's version contains in-frame clones alone and is incomplete. The repertoire holds roughly 140,000 clones, with approximately 90% as singletons. From germline, CDR1 is KGHDR and CDR2 SFDVKD. The CDR3 totals 17 residues. V was pared by 1 base and J by 6 bases, with 5 bases of the junction left unmatched. This specimen consisted of peripheral blood, obtained on day 0 of AZD1222 vaccination. The sequence was collected from an adult in good health. The chain uses TRBV24-1 and TRBJ2-2, with 12 bases that match TRBD1. The CDR3 sequence: CATSDFWDRGRPGELFF. The CDR3 nucleotides are TGTGCCACCAGTGATTTCTGGGACAGGGGGCGTCCCGGGGAGCTGTTTTTT.